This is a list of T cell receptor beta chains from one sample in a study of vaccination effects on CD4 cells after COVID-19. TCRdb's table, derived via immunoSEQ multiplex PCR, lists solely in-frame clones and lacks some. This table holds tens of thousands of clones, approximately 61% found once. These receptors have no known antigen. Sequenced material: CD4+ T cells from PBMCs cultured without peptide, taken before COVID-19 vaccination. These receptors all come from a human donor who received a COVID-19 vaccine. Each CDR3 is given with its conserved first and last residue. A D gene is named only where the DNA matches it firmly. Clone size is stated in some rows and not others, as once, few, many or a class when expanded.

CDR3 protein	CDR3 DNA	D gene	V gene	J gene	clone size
CASSLSLSYEQYF	TGTGCCAGCAGTTTATCTTTATCCTACGAGCAGTACTTC	NA	TRBV12-3/TRBV12-4	TRBJ2-7	few
CASGQGRGTEAFF	TGTGCCAGCGGACAGGGGAGGGGCACTGAAGCTTTCTTT	TRBD1	TRBV19	TRBJ1-1	NA
CASSRYNEQFF	TGTGCCAGCTCCAGGTACAATGAGCAGTTCTTC	NA	TRBV6-5	TRBJ2-1	once
CAWRRDRGSPLHF	TGTGCCTGGAGAAGGGACAGGGGATCACCCCTCCACTTT	TRBD1	TRBV30	TRBJ1-6	NA
CASSQDIVSNSPLHF	TGTGCCAGCAGCCAAGACATCGTGAGCAATTCACCCCTCCACTTT	NA	TRBV3-1/TRBV3-2	TRBJ1-6	NA
CASSLGRGTSPYEQYF	TGTGCCAGCAGCTTAGGCAGGGGAACTTCACCCTACGAGCAGTACTTC	NA	TRBV11-3	TRBJ2-7	NA
CASSFGVSYEQYF	TGTGCCAGCAGCTTCGGCGTCTCCTACGAGCAGTACTTC	NA	TRBV7-6	TRBJ2-7	NA
CASSLETGMGGGYTF	TGTGCCAGCAGCTTAGAGACAGGGATGGGGGGTGGCTACACCTTC	TRBD1	TRBV7-2	TRBJ1-2	once
CASSKLAGERGELFF	TGTGCCAGCAGTAAACTAGCGGGGGAGAGGGGGGAGCTGTTTTTT	TRBD2	TRBV6-6	TRBJ2-2	few
CASSIDGIGELFF	TGTGCCAGTAGTATAGACGGTATCGGGGAGCTGTTTTTT	NA	TRBV19	TRBJ2-2	NA
CASSRDSYNEQFF	TGTGCCAGCAGCCGCGACAGTTACAATGAGCAGTTCTTC	NA	TRBV7-2	TRBJ2-1	NA
CASTESRGGSETQYF	TGTGCCAGCACCGAATCCCGCGGGGGAAGTGAGACCCAGTACTTC	TRBD2	TRBV28	TRBJ2-5	once
CASSSSGRGETQYF	TGCGCCAGCAGTTCTAGCGGCAGGGGGGAGACCCAGTACTTC	NA	TRBV5-1	TRBJ2-5	NA
CASGEGGYGYTF	TGTGCCAGCGGAGAGGGGGGCTATGGCTACACCTTC	NA	TRBV2	TRBJ1-2	NA
CASSGRDGSTYEQYF	TGTGCCAGCAGCGGCCGGGACGGGAGTACCTACGAGCAGTACTTC	NA	TRBV7-2	TRBJ2-7	few
CASSPGLLSGNTIYF	TGTGCCAGTAGTCCGGGACTCTTGTCTGGAAACACCATATATTTT	NA	TRBV19	TRBJ1-3	few
CASSSVSQPQHF	TGTGCCAGCAGCTCAGTGAGTCAGCCCCAGCATTTT	NA	TRBV28	TRBJ1-5	once
CSASFQAWEAQYF	TGCAGTGCTAGTTTTCAGGCCTGGGAGGCCCAGTACTTC	NA	TRBV20-1	TRBJ2-5	NA
CASSLFSGSRGRGEKLFF	TGTGCCAGCAGCTTATTTTCCGGATCTAGGGGGCGGGGTGAAAAACTGTTTTTT	TRBD1	TRBV7-8	TRBJ1-4	NA
CASSESGTNEQYF	TGTGCCAGCAGCGAGAGCGGCACAAACGAGCAGTACTTC	NA	TRBV28	TRBJ2-7	NA
CASSERRQETQYF	TGTGCCAGCAGTGAAAGACGCCAAGAGACCCAGTACTTC	NA	TRBV2	TRBJ2-5	NA
CASSQEPGVETQYF	TGTGCCAGCAGCCAAGAACCGGGGGTGGAGACCCAGTACTTC	NA	TRBV14	TRBJ2-5	few
CASSLPLTGRLNQPQHF	TGTGCCAGCAGTTTACCTCTAACGGGACGGCTAAATCAGCCCCAGCATTTT	NA	TRBV28	TRBJ1-5	NA
CSVRTGGDYGYTF	TGCAGCGTTCGGACAGGGGGGGACTATGGCTACACCTTC	TRBD1	TRBV29-1	TRBJ1-2	NA
CASSHGGTSFSYEQYF	TGTGCCAGCAGCCATGGGGGGACTAGCTTCTCCTACGAGCAGTACTTC	TRBD2	TRBV4-2	TRBJ2-7	NA
CASSYIRGNQPQHF	TGTGCCAGCAGCTACATCAGGGGCAATCAGCCCCAGCATTTT	NA	TRBV5-6	TRBJ1-5	NA
CASSLVSSGANVLTF	TGTGCCAGCAGCTTAGTCAGCTCTGGGGCCAACGTCCTGACTTTC	NA	TRBV7-2	TRBJ2-6	NA
CASSQVPGRISGANVLTF	TGCGCCAGCAGCCAAGTACCAGGGAGAATTTCTGGGGCCAACGTCCTGACTTTC	NA	TRBV4-1	TRBJ2-6	NA
CASSYGTPYGYTF	TGTGCCAGCAGTTACGGGACTCCCTATGGCTACACCTTC	NA	TRBV6-2/TRBV6-3	TRBJ1-2	NA
CASSIGGTQAYEQYF	TGTGCCAGTAGTATTGGGGGGACACAAGCCTACGAGCAGTACTTC	NA	TRBV19	TRBJ2-7	once
CASSRGPNEQFF	TGTGCCAGCAGCCGCGGCCCAAATGAGCAGTTCTTC	NA	TRBV11-3	TRBJ2-1	NA
CASSLYRVGTAHYGYTF	TGTGCCAGCAGCTTATATAGGGTCGGGACGGCACACTATGGCTACACCTTC	NA	TRBV7-8	TRBJ1-2	few
CASSLGTSGRYTDTQYF	TGCGCCAGCAGCTTAGGGACTAGCGGGAGGTACACAGATACGCAGTATTTT	TRBD2	TRBV5-1	TRBJ2-3	NA
CSASESNTEAFF	TGCAGTGCTAGTGAGTCGAACACTGAAGCTTTCTTT	NA	TRBV20-1	TRBJ1-1	NA
CASSHVGNNSPLHF	TGTGCCAGCAGCCACGTGGGGAATAATTCACCCCTCCACTTT	NA	TRBV3-1/TRBV3-2	TRBJ1-6	NA
CASSGTSNQPQHF	TGTGCCAGCAGCGGTACAAGCAATCAGCCCCAGCATTTT	NA	TRBV6-5	TRBJ1-5	NA
CASSFWPGEGNQPQHF	TGTGCCAGCAGTTTTTGGCCAGGGGAGGGAAATCAGCCCCAGCATTTT	NA	TRBV28	TRBJ1-5	NA
CASSFWEGGDTQYF	TGTGCCAGCAGCTTTTGGGAGGGAGGGGATACGCAGTATTTT	TRBD2	TRBV7-2	TRBJ2-3	few
CASSTDTEQYF	TGCGCCAGCAGCACTGACACGGAGCAGTACTTC	NA	TRBV5-1	TRBJ2-7	NA
CATSDHLAATYNEQFF	TGTGCCACCAGTGATCATCTAGCGGCCACCTACAATGAGCAGTTCTTC	TRBD2	TRBV24-1	TRBJ2-1	NA
CSVDRWASGKPDTQYF	TGCAGCGTTGACAGGTGGGCTAGCGGGAAGCCAGATACGCAGTATTTT	TRBD2	TRBV29-1	TRBJ2-3	once
CASSSSGANVLTF	TGTGCCAGCAGTAGCTCTGGGGCCAACGTCCTGACTTTC	NA	TRBV2	TRBJ2-6	few
CASSLGGQPQETQYF	TGCGCCAGCAGCTTGGGGGGACAGCCCCAAGAGACCCAGTACTTC	TRBD1	TRBV5-1	TRBJ2-5	NA
CASSYGGGGTEAFF	TGTGCCAGCAGTTACGGAGGGGGAGGCACTGAAGCTTTCTTT	NA	TRBV6-5	TRBJ1-1	NA
CASSFRGSSPLHF	TGTGCCAGCAGTTTTAGGGGGTCCTCACCCCTCCACTTT	NA	TRBV27	TRBJ1-6	NA
CASSPLRTSGGSSTDTQYF	TGCGCCAGCAGCCCCCTACGGACTAGCGGGGGCTCTAGCACAGATACGCAGTATTTT	TRBD2	TRBV5-1	TRBJ2-3	NA
CSASVPFPGRGTDTQYF	TGCAGTGCTAGTGTTCCTTTTCCCGGCCGTGGCACAGATACGCAGTATTTT	NA	TRBV20-1	TRBJ2-3	NA
CSITGGKETQYF	TGCAGCATAACAGGGGGCAAAGAGACCCAGTACTTC	TRBD1	TRBV29-1	TRBJ2-5	NA
CASSELDRGTGELFF	TGTGCCAGCAGTGAGCTGGACAGGGGCACCGGGGAGCTGTTTTTT	TRBD1	TRBV2	TRBJ2-2	NA
CASSLFRGADTQYF	TGTGCCAGCAGCTTATTTAGGGGGGCAGATACGCAGTATTTT	NA	TRBV7-3	TRBJ2-3	NA
CASSLGVTGLPQHF	TGTGCCAGCAGTTTAGGTGTCACGGGTCTACCCCAGCATTTT	NA	TRBV28	TRBJ1-5	NA
CASSPGQGSGYTF	TGTGCCAGCAGCCCCGGACAGGGTTCTGGCTACACCTTC	TRBD1	TRBV7-2	TRBJ1-2	few
CASGSLAAYQETQYF	TGTGCCAGCGGATCGCTAGCGGCCTACCAAGAGACCCAGTACTTC	TRBD2	TRBV5-5	TRBJ2-5	NA
CASAPFSGTASYEQYF	TGCGCCAGCGCACCCTTTTCGGGGACGGCCTCCTACGAGCAGTACTTC	NA	TRBV5-1	TRBJ2-7	NA
CASRRQGRGSPLHF	TGTGCCAGCAGACGACAGGGACGGGGGTCACCCCTCCACTTT	TRBD1	TRBV7-9	TRBJ1-6	few